This entry features one T cell receptor beta chain sequence. This sample is part of a study of blood T cell repertoires in COVID-19. Living in about two dozen US areas, the participants were between about 18 and 100 years of age. TCRdb's table, derived via immunoSEQ multiplex PCR, lists solely in-frame clones and lacks some. The sample shows over 250,000 clones, 85% to 90% of them seen only once. V gave up 5 bases and J gave up 5 bases; unmatched junction bases: 9. The CDR3 loop spans 14 amino acids. CDR1 and CDR2 (germline): SGHRS, YFSETQ. The origin of this receptor is a woman in her sixties or seventies who had recovered from COVID-19. Specimen: PBMCs or T cells enriched from blood (not recorded which). The J gene is TRBJ1-1, the V gene TRBV5-1, with 7 nucleotides matching TRBD1. CDR3 in DNA: TGCGCCAGCAGAGCGACAGGGAAGGAAACTGAAGCTTTCTTT. Amino acid sequence: CASRATGKETEAFF. The entire variable domain, with the rest obtained from reference TRBV5-1 and TRBJ1-1, is as follows: KAGVTQTPRYLIKTRGQQVTLSCSPISGHRSVSWYQQTPGQGLQFLFEYFSETQRNKGNFPGRFSGRQFSNSRSEMNVSTLELGDSALYLCASRATGKETEAFFGQGTRLTVV.